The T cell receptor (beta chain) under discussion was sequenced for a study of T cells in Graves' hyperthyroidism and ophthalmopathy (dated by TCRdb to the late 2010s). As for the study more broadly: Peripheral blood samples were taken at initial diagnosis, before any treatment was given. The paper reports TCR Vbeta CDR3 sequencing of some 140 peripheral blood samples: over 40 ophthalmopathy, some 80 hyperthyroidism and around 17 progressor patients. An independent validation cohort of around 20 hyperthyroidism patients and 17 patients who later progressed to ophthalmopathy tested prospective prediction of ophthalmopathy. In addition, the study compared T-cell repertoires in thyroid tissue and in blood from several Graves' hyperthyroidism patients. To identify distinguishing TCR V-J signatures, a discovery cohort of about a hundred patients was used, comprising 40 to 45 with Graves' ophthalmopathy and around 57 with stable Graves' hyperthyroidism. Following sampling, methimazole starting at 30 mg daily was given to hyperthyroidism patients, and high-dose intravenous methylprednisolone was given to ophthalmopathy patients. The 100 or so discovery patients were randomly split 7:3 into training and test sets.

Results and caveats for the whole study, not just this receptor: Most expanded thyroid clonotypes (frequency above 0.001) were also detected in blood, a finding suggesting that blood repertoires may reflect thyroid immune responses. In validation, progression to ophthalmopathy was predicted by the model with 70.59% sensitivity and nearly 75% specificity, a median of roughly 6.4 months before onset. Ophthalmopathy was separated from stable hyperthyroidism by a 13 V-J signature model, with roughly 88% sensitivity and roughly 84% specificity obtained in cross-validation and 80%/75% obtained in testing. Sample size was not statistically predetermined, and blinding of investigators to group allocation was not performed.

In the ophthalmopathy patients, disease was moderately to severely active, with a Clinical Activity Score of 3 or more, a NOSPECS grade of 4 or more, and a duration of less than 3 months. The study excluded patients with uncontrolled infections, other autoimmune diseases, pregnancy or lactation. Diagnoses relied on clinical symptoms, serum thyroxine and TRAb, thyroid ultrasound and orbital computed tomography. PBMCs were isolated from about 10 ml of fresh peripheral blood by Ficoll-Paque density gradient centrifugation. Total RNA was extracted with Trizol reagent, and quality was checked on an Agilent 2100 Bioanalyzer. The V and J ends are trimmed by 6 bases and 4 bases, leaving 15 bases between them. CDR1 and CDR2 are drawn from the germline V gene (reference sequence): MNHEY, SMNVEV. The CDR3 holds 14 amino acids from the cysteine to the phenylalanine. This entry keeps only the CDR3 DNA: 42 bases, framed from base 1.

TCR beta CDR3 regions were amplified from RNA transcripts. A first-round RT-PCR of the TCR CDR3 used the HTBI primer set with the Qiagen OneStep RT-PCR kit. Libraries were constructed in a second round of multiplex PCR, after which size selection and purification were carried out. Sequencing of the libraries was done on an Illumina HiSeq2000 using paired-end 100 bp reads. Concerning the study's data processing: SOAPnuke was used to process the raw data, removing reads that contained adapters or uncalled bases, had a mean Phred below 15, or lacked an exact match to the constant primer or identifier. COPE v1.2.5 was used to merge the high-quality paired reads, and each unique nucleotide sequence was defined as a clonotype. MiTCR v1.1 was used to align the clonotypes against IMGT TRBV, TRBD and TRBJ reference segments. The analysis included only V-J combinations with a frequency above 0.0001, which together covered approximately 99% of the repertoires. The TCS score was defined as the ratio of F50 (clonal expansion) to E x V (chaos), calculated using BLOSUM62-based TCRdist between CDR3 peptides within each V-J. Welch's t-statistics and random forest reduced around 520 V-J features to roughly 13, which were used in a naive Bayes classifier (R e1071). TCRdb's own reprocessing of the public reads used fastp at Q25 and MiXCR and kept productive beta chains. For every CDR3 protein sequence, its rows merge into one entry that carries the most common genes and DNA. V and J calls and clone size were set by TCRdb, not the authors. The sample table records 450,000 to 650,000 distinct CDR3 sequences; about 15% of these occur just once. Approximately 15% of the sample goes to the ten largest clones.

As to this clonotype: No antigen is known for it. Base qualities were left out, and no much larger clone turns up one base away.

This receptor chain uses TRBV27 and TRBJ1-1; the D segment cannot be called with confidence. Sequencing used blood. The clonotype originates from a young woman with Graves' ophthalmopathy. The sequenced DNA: TGTGCCAGCAGCCTCGGGCCCTTAGGCACTGAAGCTTTCTTT. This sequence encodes CASSLGPLGTEAFF.